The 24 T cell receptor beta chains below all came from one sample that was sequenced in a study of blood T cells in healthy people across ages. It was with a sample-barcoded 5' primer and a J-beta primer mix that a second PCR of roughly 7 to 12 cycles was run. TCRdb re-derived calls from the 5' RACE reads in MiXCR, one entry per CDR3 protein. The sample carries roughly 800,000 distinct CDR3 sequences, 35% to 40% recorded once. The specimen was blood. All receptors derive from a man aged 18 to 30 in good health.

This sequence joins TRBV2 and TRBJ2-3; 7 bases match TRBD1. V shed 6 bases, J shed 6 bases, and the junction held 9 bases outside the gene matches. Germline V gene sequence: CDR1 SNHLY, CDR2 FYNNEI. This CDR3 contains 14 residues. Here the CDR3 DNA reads TGTGCCAGCAGGTCGACAGGGAGTCAGGATACGCAGTATTTT. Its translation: CASRSTGSQDTQYF. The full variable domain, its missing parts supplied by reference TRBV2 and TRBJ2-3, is EPEVTQTPSHQVTQMGQEVILRCVPISNHLYFYWYRQILGQKVEFLVSFYNNEISEKSEIFDDQFSVERPDGSNFTLKIRSTKLEDSAMYFCASRSTGSQDTQYFGPGTRLTVL.

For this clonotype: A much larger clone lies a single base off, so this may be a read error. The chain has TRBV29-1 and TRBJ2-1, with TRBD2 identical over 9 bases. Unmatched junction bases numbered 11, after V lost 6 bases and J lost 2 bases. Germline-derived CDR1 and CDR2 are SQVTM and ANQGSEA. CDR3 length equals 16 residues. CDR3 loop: CSVRGRAGGAYNEQFF. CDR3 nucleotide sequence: TGCAGCGTCCGTGGACGAGCGGGGGGTGCCTACAATGAGCAGTTCTTC.

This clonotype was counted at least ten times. The CDR3 spells CASSLPAGYAWGYTF. In DNA form, the CDR3 reads TGTGCCAGCAGTTTACCGGCAGGGTACGCGTGGGGCTACACCTTC. This chain connects TRBV12-3 or TRBV12-4 to TRBJ1-2; perhaps TRBD1 as D (5 bases). V was trimmed by 2 bases and J by 8 bases, leaving 18 bases between them. This CDR3 region has 15 residues.

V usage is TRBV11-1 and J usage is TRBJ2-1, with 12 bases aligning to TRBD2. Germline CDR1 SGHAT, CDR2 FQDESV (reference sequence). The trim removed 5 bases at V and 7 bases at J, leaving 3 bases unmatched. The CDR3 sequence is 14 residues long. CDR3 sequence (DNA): TGTGCCAGCAGCACAGGACTAGCGGGGAATGAGCAGTTCTTC. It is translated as CASSTGLAGNEQFF.

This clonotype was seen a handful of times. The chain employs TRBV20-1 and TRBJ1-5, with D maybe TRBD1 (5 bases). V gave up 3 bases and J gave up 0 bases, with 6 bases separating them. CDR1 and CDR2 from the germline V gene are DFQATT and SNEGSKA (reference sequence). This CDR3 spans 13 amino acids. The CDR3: CSARTVSNQPQHF. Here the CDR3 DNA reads TGCAGTGCTAGGACAGTTAGCAATCAGCCCCAGCATTTT.

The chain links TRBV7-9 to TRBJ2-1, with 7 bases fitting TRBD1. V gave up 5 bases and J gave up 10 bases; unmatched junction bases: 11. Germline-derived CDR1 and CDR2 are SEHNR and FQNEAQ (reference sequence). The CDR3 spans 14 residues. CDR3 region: CASSTDREVYEQFF. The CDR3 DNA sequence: TGTGCCAGCAGCACCGACAGGGAAGTTTACGAGCAGTTCTTC.

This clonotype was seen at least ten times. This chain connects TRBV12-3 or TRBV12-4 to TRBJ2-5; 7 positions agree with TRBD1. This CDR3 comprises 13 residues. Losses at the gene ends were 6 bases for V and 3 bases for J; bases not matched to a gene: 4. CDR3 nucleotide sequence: TGTGCCAGCAGCCTGGGACAGAAAGAGACCCAGTACTTC. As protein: CASSLGQKETQYF.

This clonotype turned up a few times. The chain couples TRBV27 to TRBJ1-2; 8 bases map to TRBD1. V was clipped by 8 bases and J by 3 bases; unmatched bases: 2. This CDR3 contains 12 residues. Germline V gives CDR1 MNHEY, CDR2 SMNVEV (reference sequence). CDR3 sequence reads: CASSGQDYGYTF. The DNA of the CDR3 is TGTGCCAGCTCGGGACAGGACTATGGCTACACCTTC.

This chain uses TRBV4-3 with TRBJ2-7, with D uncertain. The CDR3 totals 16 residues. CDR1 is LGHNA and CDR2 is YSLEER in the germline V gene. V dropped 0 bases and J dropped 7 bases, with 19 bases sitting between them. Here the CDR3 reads CASSQEVQNSYNEQYF. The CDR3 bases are TGCGCCAGCAGCCAAGAGGTGCAGAACTCCTACAATGAGCAGTACTTC.

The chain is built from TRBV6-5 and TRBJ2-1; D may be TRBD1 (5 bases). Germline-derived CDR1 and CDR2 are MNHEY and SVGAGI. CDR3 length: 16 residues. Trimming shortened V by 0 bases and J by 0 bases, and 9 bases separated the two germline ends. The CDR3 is CASSYSWTSSYNEQFF. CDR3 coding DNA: TGTGCCAGCAGTTACTCGTGGACAAGCTCCTACAATGAGCAGTTCTTC.

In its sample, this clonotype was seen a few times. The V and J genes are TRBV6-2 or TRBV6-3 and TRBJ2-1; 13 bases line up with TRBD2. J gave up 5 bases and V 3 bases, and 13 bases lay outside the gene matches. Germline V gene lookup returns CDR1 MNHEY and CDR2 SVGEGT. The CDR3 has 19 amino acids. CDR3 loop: CASSYKPQTSGGAHNEQFF. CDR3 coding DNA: TGTGCCAGCAGTTATAAGCCCCAAACTAGCGGGGGGGCCCACAATGAGCAGTTCTTC.

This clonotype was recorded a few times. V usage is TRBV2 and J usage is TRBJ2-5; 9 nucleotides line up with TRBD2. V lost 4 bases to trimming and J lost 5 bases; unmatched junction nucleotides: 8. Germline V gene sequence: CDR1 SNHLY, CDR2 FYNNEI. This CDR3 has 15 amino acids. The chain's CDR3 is CASSAMRGGIETQYF. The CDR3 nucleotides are TGTGCCAGCAGTGCAATGCGGGGGGGAATTGAGACCCAGTACTTC.

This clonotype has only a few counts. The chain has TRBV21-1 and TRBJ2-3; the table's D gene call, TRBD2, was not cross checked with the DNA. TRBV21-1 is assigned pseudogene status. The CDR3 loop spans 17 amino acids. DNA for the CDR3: TGTGCCAGCAGCAGGTCGTGGCGGGCCCCAGATGTGAATACGCAGTATTTT. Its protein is CASSRSWRAPDVNTQYF.

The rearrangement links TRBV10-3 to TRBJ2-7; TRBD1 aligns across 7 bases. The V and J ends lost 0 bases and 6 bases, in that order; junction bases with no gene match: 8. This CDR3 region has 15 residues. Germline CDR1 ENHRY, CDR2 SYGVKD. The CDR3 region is CAISESAQGMIEQYF. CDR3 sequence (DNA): TGTGCCATCAGTGAGTCGGCACAGGGGATGATCGAGCAGTACTTC.

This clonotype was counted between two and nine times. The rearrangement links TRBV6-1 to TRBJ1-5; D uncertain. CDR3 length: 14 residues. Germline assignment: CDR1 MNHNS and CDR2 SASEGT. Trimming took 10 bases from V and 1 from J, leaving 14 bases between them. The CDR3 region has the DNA TGTGCCACCCGGGATCCAGGCAGCAATCAGCCCCAGCATTTT. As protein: CATRDPGSNQPQHF.

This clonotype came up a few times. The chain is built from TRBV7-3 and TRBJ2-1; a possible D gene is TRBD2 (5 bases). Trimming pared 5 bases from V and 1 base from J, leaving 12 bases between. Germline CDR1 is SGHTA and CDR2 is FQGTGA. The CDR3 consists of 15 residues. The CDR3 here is CASSTKRGSYNEQFF. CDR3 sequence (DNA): TGTGCCAGCAGCACCAAACGGGGATCCTACAATGAGCAGTTCTTC.

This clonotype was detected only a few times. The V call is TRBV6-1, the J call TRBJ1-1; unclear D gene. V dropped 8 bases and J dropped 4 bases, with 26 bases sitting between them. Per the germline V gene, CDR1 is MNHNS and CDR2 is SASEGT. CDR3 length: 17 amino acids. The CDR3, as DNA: TGTGCCAGCTATCTAAGAGGAACCTCTTCGCGGAGCACTGAAGCTTTCTTT. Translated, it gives CASYLRGTSSRSTEAFF.

The CDR3 DNA is TGTGCCAGCACTACAGGGTCTAGATCTAATGAGCAGTTCTTC. It translates to CASTTGSRSNEQFF. The genes are TRBV9 and TRBJ2-1, with a tentative D call TRBD1 (6 bases). Germline assignment: CDR1 SGDLS and CDR2 YYNGEE. Trimming took 6 bases from V and 7 from J, leaving 17 bases between them. This CDR3 contains 14 residues.

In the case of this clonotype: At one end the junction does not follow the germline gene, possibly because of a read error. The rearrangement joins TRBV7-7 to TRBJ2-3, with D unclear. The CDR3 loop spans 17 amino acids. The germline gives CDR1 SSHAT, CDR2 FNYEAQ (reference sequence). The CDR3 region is CASSLESPEPKADTQYF. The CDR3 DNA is TGTGCTAGCAGCTTAGAGTCTCCAGAGCCAAAAGCAGATACGCAGTATTTT.

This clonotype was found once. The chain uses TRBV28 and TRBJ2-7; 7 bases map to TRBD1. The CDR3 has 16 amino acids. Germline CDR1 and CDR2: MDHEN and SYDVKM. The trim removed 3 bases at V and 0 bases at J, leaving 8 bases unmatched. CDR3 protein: CASSFMRTGSSYEQYF. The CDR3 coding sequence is TGTGCCAGCAGTTTTATGCGGACAGGAAGCTCCTACGAGCAGTACTTC.

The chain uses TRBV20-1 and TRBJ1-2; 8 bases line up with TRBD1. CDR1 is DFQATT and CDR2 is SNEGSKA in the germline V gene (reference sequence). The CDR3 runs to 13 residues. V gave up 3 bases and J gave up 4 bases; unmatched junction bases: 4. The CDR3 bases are TGCAGTGCTAGGACTACAGGGGGCTATGGCTACACCTTC. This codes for CSARTTGGYGYTF.

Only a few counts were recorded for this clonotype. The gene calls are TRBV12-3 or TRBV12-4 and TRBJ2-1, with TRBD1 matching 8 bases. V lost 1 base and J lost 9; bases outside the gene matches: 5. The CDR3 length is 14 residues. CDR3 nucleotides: TGTGCCAGCAGTTTAGGGACAGGGATTAGTGAGCAGTTCTTC. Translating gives CASSLGTGISEQFF.

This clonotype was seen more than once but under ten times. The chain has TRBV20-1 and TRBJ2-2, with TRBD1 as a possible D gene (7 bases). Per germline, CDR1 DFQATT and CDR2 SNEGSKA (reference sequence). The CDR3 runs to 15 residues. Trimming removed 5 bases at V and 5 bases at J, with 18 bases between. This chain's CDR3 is CSARMGGRGTGELFF. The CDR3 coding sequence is TGCAGTGCTCGAATGGGGGGCAGGGGGACCGGGGAGCTGTTTTTT.

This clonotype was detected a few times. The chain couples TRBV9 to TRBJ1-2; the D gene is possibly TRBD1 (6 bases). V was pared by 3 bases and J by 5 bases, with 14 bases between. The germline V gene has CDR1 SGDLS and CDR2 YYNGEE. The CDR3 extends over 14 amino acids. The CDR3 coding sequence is TGTGCCAGCAGCGGCGGGGGCGCCGAGTATGGCTACACCTTC. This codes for CASSGGGAEYGYTF.